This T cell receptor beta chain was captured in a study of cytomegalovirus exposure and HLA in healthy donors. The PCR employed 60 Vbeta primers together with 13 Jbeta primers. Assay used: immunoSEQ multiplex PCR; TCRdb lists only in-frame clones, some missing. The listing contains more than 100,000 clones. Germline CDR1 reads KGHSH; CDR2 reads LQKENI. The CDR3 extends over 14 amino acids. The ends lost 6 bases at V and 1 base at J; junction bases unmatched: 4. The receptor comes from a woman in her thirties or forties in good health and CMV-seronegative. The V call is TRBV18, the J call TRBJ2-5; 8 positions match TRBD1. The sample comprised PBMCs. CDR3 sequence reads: CASSDDRGQETQYF. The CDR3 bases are TGTGCCAGCTCGGATGACAGGGGCCAAGAGACCCAGTACTTC.